The clone carrying this TCR beta chain has at least ten counts. TCRdb independently ran MiXCR on the 5' RACE reads; one entry per CDR3 protein. The profile shows roughly 50,000 distinct CDR3 sequences, more than 15% of them singletons. This CDR3 comprises 14 residues. Trimming took 5 bases from V and 3 from J; bases not matched to a gene: 3. The germline V gene encodes CDR1 SGHTA and CDR2 FQGTGA. The receptor comes from a female donor with breast cancer. Sequencing was done on a sample of naive CD4+ T cells sorted from blood. Subset meaning: naive CD4+ T cells, CD4+CD45RA+CD25-. The chain combines TRBV7-3 with TRBJ1-1, with 10 bases that match TRBD1. As DNA, the CDR3 is TGTGCCAGCAGCCAGGGACAGGGGCACACTGAAGCTTTCTTT. This translates into CASSQGQGHTEAFF.